Following are 12 T cell receptor beta chains from one sample sequenced in a study of neurological immune-mediated disorders. TCRdb reanalysed the 5' RACE reads using MiXCR and keeps one entry per CDR3 protein. The table lists 15,000 to 20,000 distinct CDR3 sequences, 14% of them singletons. Source material: CD4+ T cells from blood. Source of these receptors: a woman aged 55-69 years with HTLV-1-associated myelopathy (HAM/TSP).

Points on this clonotype: Given the absence of the conserved phenylalanine or tryptophan at the CDR3 end, a read error is likely. This chain links TRBV20-1 with TRBJ1-5, with D uncertain. There are 14 residues in the CDR3. Trimming left V 7 bases short and J 2 bases short, with 15 bases between. Germline V CDR1 and CDR2: DFQATT, SNEGSKA (reference sequence). This CDR3 is CSVRTGYRNQPQHL. The CDR3 nucleotides are TGCAGTGTTCGAACCGGGTACCGCAATCAGCCCCAGCATCTT.

This clonotype was seen repeatedly, ten times or more. V is TRBV5-1 and J is TRBJ2-5, with 12 positions matching TRBD2. The germline CDR1 and CDR2 sequences are SGHRS and YFSETQ. V gave up 3 bases and J gave up 1 base; unmatched junction bases: 4. This CDR3 region has 16 residues. This CDR3 is CASSSGLAGIQETQYF. The CDR3 DNA sequence: TGCGCCAGCAGCTCCGGACTAGCGGGAATCCAAGAGACCCAGTACTTC. Full variable domain (remainder filled in from reference TRBV5-1 and TRBJ2-5): KAGVTQTPRYLIKTRGQQVTLSCSPISGHRSVSWYQQTPGQGLQFLFEYFSETQRNKGNFPGRFSGRQFSNSRSEMNVSTLELGDSALYLCASSSGLAGIQETQYFGPGTRLLVL.

This clonotype has at least ten counts. This chain links TRBV27 with TRBJ1-2, with no clear D. The CDR3 covers 15 residues. The ends were cut back, 0 bases at V and 5 bases at J, with 13 bases in the middle. Germline CDR1 reads MNHEY; CDR2 reads SMNVEV (reference sequence). CDR3 coding DNA: TGTGCCAGCAGTTTATCCCAGGAGGGAACTTATGGCTACACCTTC. Protein: CASSLSQEGTYGYTF.

This clonotype was recorded many times. The chain couples TRBV9 to TRBJ1-1, with 9 positions matching TRBD1. V lost 4 bases and J lost 5; bases outside the gene matches: 9. This CDR3 spans 15 amino acids. Per the germline V gene, CDR1 is SGDLS and CDR2 is YYNGEE. The CDR3 sequence: CASSNRQGGRTEAFF. The CDR3 DNA follows: TGTGCCAGCAGCAACCGACAGGGGGGCAGAACTGAAGCTTTCTTT.

The count of this clonotype is one. The V and J genes are TRBV20-1 and TRBJ1-5; tentative D call: TRBD1 (5 bases). The germline gives CDR1 DFQATT, CDR2 SNEGSKA (reference sequence). Trimming shortened V by 4 bases and J by 0 bases, and 13 bases separated the two germline ends. This CDR3 spans 15 amino acids. CDR3 nucleotides: TGCAGTGCTAAGTGTGGGGGAGATAGCAATCAGCCCCAGCATTTT. It translates to CSAKCGGDSNQPQHF.

This clonotype was seen at least ten times. V usage is TRBV15 and J usage is TRBJ2-7; tentative D call: TRBD1 (6 bases). CDR1 and CDR2 (germline): LNHNV, YYDKDF (reference sequence). The CDR3 is made up of 14 amino acids. Trimming took off 0 bases at V and 7 bases at J, with 13 bases between the two ends. CDR3 sequence reads: CATSRDRRTDEQYF. The CDR3 DNA reads TGTGCCACCAGCAGAGATCGGAGGACAGATGAGCAGTACTTC. The full variable domain, in which reference TRBV15 and TRBJ2-7 provide the parts outside the CDR3, is DAMVIQNPRYQVTQFGKPVTLSCSQTLNHNVMYWYQQKSSQAPKLLFHYYDKDFNNEADTPDNFQSRRPNTSFCFLDIRSPGLGDTAMYLCATSRDRRTDEQYFGPGTRLTVT.

This clonotype was detected ten times or more. The chain is built from TRBV20-1 and TRBJ2-7; no definite D call. CDR3 length equals 13 residues. Germline V gene sequence: CDR1 DFQATT, CDR2 SNEGSKA (reference sequence). V lost 5 bases to trimming and J lost 3 bases, with 14 bases between them. DNA of the CDR3: TGCAGTGCTCTCAGTCCGGGCCTCTACGAGCAGTACTTC. It encodes CSALSPGLYEQYF.

Comments on this clonotype: Possible read error: a much larger clone is one base away. The chain joins TRBV11-2 to TRBJ2-7; TRBD1 is a possible D gene (5 bases). Germline loops: CDR1 SGHAT, CDR2 FQNNGV. This CDR3 is built from 15 residues. Between the trimmed V and J ends, which lost 1 base and 0 bases, there was a span of 10 bases. The CDR3: CASSLAWGDSYEQYF. The CDR3 DNA follows: TGTGCCAGCAGCTTAGCATGGGGCGACTCCTACGAGCAGTACTTC.

This rearrangement joins TRBV24-1 to TRBJ2-7; D is possibly TRBD1 (6 bases). This CDR3 spans 12 amino acids. Germline loops: CDR1 KGHDR, CDR2 SFDVKD. Trimming took 6 bases from V and 3 from J, leaving 8 bases between them. The CDR3 is CATSQGSYEQYF. As DNA, the CDR3 is TGTGCCACCAGTCAGGGGAGCTACGAGCAGTACTTC.

This clonotype was observed many times. The rearrangement joins TRBV29-1 to TRBJ2-7; no reliable D call. Germline V gene sequence: CDR1 SQVTM, CDR2 ANQGSEA. V was trimmed by 5 bases and J by 5 bases, leaving 19 bases between them. The CDR3 contains 14 residues. CDR3 in amino acids: CSVLPGLTTDEQYF. CDR3 DNA sequence: TGCAGCGTTCTACCGGGTCTCACTACGGACGAGCAGTACTTC.

This clonotype was seen ten or more times. The rearrangement links TRBV5-1 to TRBJ2-7; the match to TRBD1 covers 7 bases. This CDR3 has 14 residues. Germline trimming cut 3 bases from V and 7 bases from J; bases unmatched to any gene: 10. Germline CDR1 reads SGHRS; CDR2 reads YFSETQ. CDR3 in DNA: TGCGCCAGCAGCTCTAATCAGGGGGTGCGGGAGCAGTACTTC. This codes for CASSSNQGVREQYF.

This clonotype came up many times. The chain employs TRBV7-9 and TRBJ1-3; D remains unclear. CDR1 and CDR2 from the germline V gene are SEHNR and FQNEAQ (reference sequence). Trimming cost V 2 bases and J 8 bases, with 7 bases left between them. CDR3 length: 12 residues. The CDR3 sequence is CASSLKLDTIYF. The CDR3 region has the DNA TGTGCCAGCAGCTTAAAGTTGGACACCATATATTTT.